The 13 T cell receptor beta chains reported below all come from one sample, sequenced in a study of CD8 T cells in Susac syndrome. Random hexamers primed reverse transcription of 0.5 to 1 ug RNA. TCRdb ran MiXCR on the immunoSEQ multiplex PCR reads and lists one entry per CDR3 protein. The sample lists approximately 300,000 distinct CDR3 sequences, 65% to 90% occurring once. Material: CD8+ T cells from PBMCs. The receptors stem from a human donor with multiple sclerosis.

The rearrangement joins TRBV19 to TRBJ1-2; weak D call: TRBD1 (6 bases). The V end was cut by 3 bases, the J end by 4 bases, with 12 bases between. CDR3 size: 14 residues. The V gene's germline CDR1 is LNHDA and CDR2 SQIVND (reference sequence). The CDR3 is CASSIAGAGYGYTF. DNA of the CDR3: TGTGCCAGTAGTATCGCGGGGGCTGGCTATGGCTACACCTTC.

The chain joins TRBV20-1 to TRBJ1-1; possible D gene TRBD1, 5 bases. The germline V and J ends were trimmed by 6 bases and 0 bases, with 11 bases remaining between them. Germline assignment: CDR1 DFQATT and CDR2 SNEGSKA (reference sequence). The CDR3 has 13 amino acids. The CDR3 here is CSAPETVNTEAFF. DNA of the CDR3: TGCAGTGCCCCAGAGACAGTGAACACTGAAGCTTTCTTT.

The chain couples TRBV20-1 to TRBJ2-3; 13 nucleotides match TRBD2. This CDR3 region has 15 residues. CDR1 and CDR2 (germline): DFQATT, SNEGSKA (reference sequence). The ends lost 5 bases at V and 5 bases at J; junction bases unmatched: 7. The CDR3 DNA reads as TGCAGTGCTGAAGGGACTAGCGGGATTGTAGATACGCAGTATTTT. As protein: CSAEGTSGIVDTQYF.

CDR3 sequence reads: CASSSQGAAGYTF. The CDR3 nucleotides read TGTGCCAGCAGTTCGCAGGGGGCGGCCGGCTACACCTTC. V gene TRBV27 combines with J gene TRBJ1-2, with 8 positions matching TRBD1. Trimming took 4 bases from V and 8 from J; bases not matched to a gene: 6. Germline V gene lookup returns CDR1 MNHEY and CDR2 SMNVEV (reference sequence). The CDR3 is 13 residues long.

The V call is TRBV11-2, the J call TRBJ2-1; 7 nucleotides align to TRBD1. Germline V CDR1 and CDR2: SGHAT, FQNNGV. V lost 5 bases, J lost 3 bases, and 10 bases stayed unmatched. The CDR3 is made up of 16 amino acids. Here the CDR3 DNA reads TGTGCCAGCAGCCCCGCACAGGGGTTGAACTACAATGAGCAGTTCTTC. It encodes CASSPAQGLNYNEQFF.

The CDR3: CASSPRTGLKTQYF. The DNA for the CDR3 is TGTGCCAGCAGCCCGCGGACAGGGCTAAAGACCCAGTACTTC. The chain links TRBV7-6 to TRBJ2-5; 8 bases fit TRBD1. The CDR3 spans 14 residues. The germline gives CDR1 SGHVS, CDR2 FNYEAQ. With 5 bases clipped from V and 6 bases from J, the junction kept 8 bases outside the gene matches.

The chain employs TRBV20-1 and TRBJ2-1, with D maybe TRBD2 (6 bases). The CDR3 consists of 15 residues. CDR1 is DFQATT, CDR2 SNEGSKA, per germline (reference sequence). V lost 0 bases, J lost 4 bases, and 13 bases lay in between. CDR3 sequence (DNA): TGCAGTGCTAGAGACGTTCGGGAGAGGTACAATGAGCAGTTCTTC. Translating gives CSARDVRERYNEQFF.

This rearrangement joins TRBV15 to TRBJ1-2; the D is unclear. Germline V lookup: CDR1 LNHNV, CDR2 YYDKDF (reference sequence). With 0 bases removed from V and 4 bases from J, the gap between germline ends came to 15 bases. This CDR3 has 16 amino acids. CDR3 loop: CATSRDEAEESYGYTF. The DNA of the CDR3 is TGTGCCACCAGCAGAGATGAGGCGGAGGAGTCCTATGGCTACACCTTC.

This chain joins TRBV21-1 and TRBJ1-1; the table's D call, TRBD1, was not checked against the DNA. TRBV21-1 is flagged as a pseudogene. The CDR3 length is 17 residues. CDR3 amino acids: CASSKGVGGGGQTEAFF. In DNA form, the CDR3 reads TGTGCCAGCAGCAAAGGGGTAGGGGGCGGGGGACAAACTGAAGCTTTCTTT.

V and J are TRBV20-1 and TRBJ2-3, with TRBD1 matching over 8 bases. This CDR3 has 17 residues. V shed 6 bases, J shed 4 bases, and the junction held 18 bases outside the gene matches. Germline V gives CDR1 DFQATT, CDR2 SNEGSKA (reference sequence). The CDR3 is CSAQTGAKASPPDTQYF. As DNA, the CDR3 is TGCAGTGCCCAGACAGGGGCGAAGGCAAGTCCTCCAGATACGCAGTATTTT.

V gene TRBV20-1 combines with J gene TRBJ1-4, with a possible D match to TRBD1 (5 bases). V lost 3 bases and J lost 6, with 20 bases in between. The CDR3 contains 16 residues. Per germline, CDR1 DFQATT and CDR2 SNEGSKA (reference sequence). As DNA, the CDR3 is TGCAGTGCTAGTCTTCGCCGGGACTGGCCCTATGAAAAACTGTTTTTT. Its protein is CSASLRRDWPYEKLFF.

The chain links TRBV27 to TRBJ2-1; 11 positions match TRBD2. The CDR3 runs to 15 residues. The germline gives CDR1 MNHEY, CDR2 SMNVEV (reference sequence). J gave up 5 bases and V 2 bases, and 2 bases lay outside the gene matches. DNA for the CDR3: TGTGCCAGCAGTTTAGGGACTAGCGGAGACAATGAGCAGTTCTTC. Encoded protein: CASSLGTSGDNEQFF.

The gene calls are TRBV12-3 or TRBV12-4 and TRBJ1-3; 9 bases fit TRBD1. The CDR3 totals 15 residues. The trim removed 3 bases at V and 2 bases at J, leaving 2 bases unmatched. DNA for the CDR3: TGTGCCAGCAGTTTTCGGACAGGGGCTGGAAACACCATATATTTT. This sequence encodes CASSFRTGAGNTIYF.